Sequencing of this T cell receptor beta chain was carried out in a study of shared clonotypes between healthy human individuals. Only Caucasian adults living in Nashville, Tennessee made up the donor group. Data came from immunoSEQ multiplex PCR; TCRdb stores just in-frame clones and leaves some out. The sample yields around 1.5 million clones, approximately 98% seen once. Per germline, CDR1 KGHSH and CDR2 LQKENI. This CDR3 region has 15 residues. V was pared by 3 bases and J by 4 bases, with 7 bases of the junction left unmatched. The rearrangement joins TRBV18 to TRBJ2-3; 7 bases agree with TRBD1. The source is a man in his thirties or forties in good health. Sequenced sample: naive CD4+ T cells sorted from blood. Indicated subset: CD45RA+ positively selected. Here the CDR3 DNA reads TGTGCCAGCTCACCCGGGAAAGGGGGCTCAGATACGCAGTATTTT. This sequence encodes CASSPGKGGSDTQYF.